Listed here are 24 T cell receptor beta chains from one sample, sequenced in a study of CD8 T cells in Susac syndrome. Reverse transcription used about 0.45 to 1 ug RNA and random hexamers. In TCRdb, the immunoSEQ multiplex PCR reads were re-called with MiXCR into one record per CDR3 protein. The data contain approximately 170,000 distinct CDR3 sequences, 92% of them singletons. The sequencing input was CD4+ T cells from PBMCs. The source is a human donor in good health.

The chain uses TRBV7-2 and TRBJ2-5; D is uncertain. Germline V gene sequence: CDR1 SGHTA, CDR2 FQGNSA. The CDR3 consists of 16 residues. V was trimmed by 5 bases and J by 4 bases, leaving 20 bases between them. The DNA for the CDR3 is TGTGCCAGCAGCCAACAAGCTCCATTTGGCGGAGAGACCCAGTACTTC. Amino acids: CASSQQAPFGGETQYF.

The gene calls are TRBV10-1 and TRBJ1-1, with 7 bases fitting TRBD1. Germline-derived CDR1 and CDR2 are WNHNN and SYGVQD (reference sequence). Trimming cost V 3 bases and J 7 bases; bases outside gene matches: 8. CDR3 size: 14 residues. CDR3 protein: CASSEDRDGGEAFF. CDR3 nucleotides: TGCGCCAGCAGTGAAGACAGGGATGGTGGTGAAGCTTTCTTT.

A few counts support this clonotype. The chain links TRBV7-2 to TRBJ1-1; D unresolved. The ends were cut back, 5 bases at V and 4 bases at J, with 11 bases in the middle. The germline V gene encodes CDR1 SGHTA and CDR2 FQGNSA. The CDR3 has 13 residues. CDR3 sequence reads: CASSPTGFTEAFF. The CDR3 region has the DNA TGTGCCAGCAGCCCCACGGGGTTCACTGAAGCTTTCTTT.

In DNA, the CDR3 is TGTGCCAGCAGTTCTGGGCCCGGACCCACAGAGCAGTACTTC. This sequence encodes CASSSGPGPTEQYF. V usage is TRBV27 and J usage is TRBJ2-7; D not resolved. V lost 4 bases and J lost 7, with 17 bases in between. Germline V gene data show CDR1 as MNHEY and CDR2 as SMNVEV (reference sequence). The CDR3 spans 14 residues.

The chain is built from TRBV28 and TRBJ1-6, with D uncertain. CDR3 size: 15 residues. Per germline, CDR1 MDHEN and CDR2 SYDVKM. Trimming stripped 5 bases from V and 7 bases from J, with 15 bases between. This chain's CDR3 is CASSLPGKENSPLHF. DNA for the CDR3: TGTGCCAGCAGTCTCCCGGGGAAAGAGAATTCACCCCTCCACTTT. The entire variable domain, with the rest obtained from reference TRBV28 and TRBJ1-6, is as follows: DVKVTQSSRYLVKRTGEKVFLECVQDMDHENMFWYRQDPGLGLRLIYFSYDVKMKEKGDIPEGYSVSREKKERFSLILESASTNQTSMYLCASSLPGKENSPLHFGNGTRLTVT.

The rearrangement links TRBV20-1 to TRBJ2-7; D gene uncertain. The CDR3 extends over 15 amino acids. Between the trimmed V and J ends, which lost 0 bases and 1 base, there was a span of 13 bases. CDR1 is DFQATT, CDR2 SNEGSKA, per germline (reference sequence). The CDR3 here is CSAREGRAPSYEQYF. CDR3 bases: TGCAGTGCTAGAGAGGGAAGAGCTCCGTCCTACGAGCAGTACTTC.

This clonotype came up once. V and J are TRBV29-1 and TRBJ2-5; 8 nucleotides line up with TRBD1. The V gene end was trimmed by 8 bases and the J gene end by 1 base; junction bases not matched to a gene: 9. The CDR3 length is 14 residues. Looked up from germline, CDR1 is SQVTM and CDR2 is ANQGSEA. The CDR3 DNA follows: TGCAGCTTCTCAGGAACAGGGGGCCAAGAGACCCAGTACTTC. It encodes CSFSGTGGQETQYF.

The sample holds a few counts of this clonotype. The V and J genes are TRBV3-1 and TRBJ2-7, with D possibly matching TRBD2 (6 bases). Germline-derived CDR1 and CDR2 are LGHDT and YNNKEL (reference sequence). With 3 bases removed from V and 5 bases from J, the gap between germline ends came to 17 bases. This CDR3 has 15 amino acids. The CDR3 reads CASSHETGGTDEQYF. The CDR3 DNA sequence: TGTGCCAGCAGCCACGAAACTGGGGGGACGGACGAGCAGTACTTC.

Here the CDR3 DNA reads TGCAGCGTTGTATCCCACTTTACAACTAACTATGGCTACACCTTC. Protein: CSVVSHFTTNYGYTF. The J gene is TRBJ1-2, the V gene TRBV29-1, with D hard to call. Germline CDR1 and CDR2: SQVTM and ANQGSEA. V lost 4 bases and J 0 bases, leaving 15 bases between the germline ends. CDR3 length equals 15 residues.

This chain joins TRBV20-1 and TRBJ2-4; D call uncertain. CDR3 length: 12 amino acids. Germline CDR1 reads DFQATT; CDR2 reads SNEGSKA (reference sequence). Deletions cut 4 bases from V and 7 bases from J, with 11 bases between. CDR3 coding DNA: TGCAGTGCTAAGTCACCATGGAACATTCAGTACTTC. This translates into CSAKSPWNIQYF.

The rearrangement joins TRBV28 to TRBJ2-4, with 8 bases matching TRBD1. CDR1 is MDHEN, CDR2 SYDVKM, per germline. The J segment lost 6 bases and the V segment lost 5 bases, leaving 12 bases of the junction unmatched. The CDR3 covers 16 residues. This chain's CDR3 is CASSPRTGRGGNIQYF. In DNA form, the CDR3 reads TGTGCCAGCAGTCCCCGGACAGGGAGAGGGGGAAACATTCAGTACTTC. Variable domain in full (rest from reference TRBV28 and TRBJ2-4): DVKVTQSSRYLVKRTGEKVFLECVQDMDHENMFWYRQDPGLGLRLIYFSYDVKMKEKGDIPEGYSVSREKKERFSLILESASTNQTSMYLCASSPRTGRGGNIQYFGAGTRLSVL.

The table lists this clonotype with a count of one. The V and J genes are TRBV20-1 and TRBJ2-7, with 7 nucleotides matching TRBD1. From germline, CDR1 is DFQATT and CDR2 SNEGSKA (reference sequence). The CDR3 totals 15 residues. Trimming cost V 5 bases and J 0 bases; bases outside gene matches: 10. CDR3 sequence reads: CSAPTQTGSSYEQYF. CDR3 coding DNA: TGCAGTGCTCCGACCCAGACAGGGAGCTCCTACGAGCAGTACTTC.

The chain is built from TRBV12-3 or TRBV12-4 and TRBJ1-1; perhaps TRBD1 as D (5 bases). The CDR3 length is 14 residues. V lost 3 bases, J lost 2 bases, and 10 bases lay in between. The CDR3 DNA follows: TGTGCCAGCAGTTTTATGACAGCAAACACTGAAGCTTTCTTT. Its protein is CASSFMTANTEAFF.

V usage is TRBV11-2 and J usage is TRBJ2-7, with 10 bases fitting TRBD1. V lost 1 base and J lost 6; bases outside the gene matches: 6. CDR1 is SGHAT, CDR2 FQNNGV, per germline. CDR3 length: 15 amino acids. The CDR3 sequence is CASSLGTGGNLEQYF. CDR3 nucleotide sequence: TGTGCCAGCAGCTTAGGGACAGGGGGGAACCTCGAGCAGTACTTC. Variable domain in full (rest from reference TRBV11-2 and TRBJ2-7): EAGVAQSPRYKIIEKRQSVAFWCNPISGHATLYWYQQILGQGPKLLIQFQNNGVVDDSQLPKDRFSAERLKGVDSTLKIQPAKLEDSAVYLCASSLGTGGNLEQYFGPGTRLTVT.

The chain couples TRBV2 to TRBJ2-7, with 9 nucleotides matching TRBD2. CDR3 length: 15 residues. Germline V gene lookup returns CDR1 SNHLY and CDR2 FYNNEI. V gave up 1 base and J gave up 4 bases; unmatched junction bases: 5. The CDR3 bases are TGTGCCAGCAGTGAAGATCTAGCGGGGTATTACGAGCAGTACTTC. Its protein is CASSEDLAGYYEQYF.

This chain uses TRBV30 with TRBJ2-7, with D uncertain. From germline, CDR1 is GTSNPN and CDR2 SVGIG (reference sequence). Trimming removed 2 bases at V and 3 bases at J, with 5 bases between. This CDR3 region has 11 residues. For the CDR3, the DNA is TGTGCCTGGAGTCACAACTACGAGCAGTACTTC. Amino acids: CAWSHNYEQYF.

The chain employs TRBV6-5 and TRBJ1-2; no clear D. CDR1 MNHEY and CDR2 SVGAGI come from the germline V gene. The CDR3 length is 11 residues. Trimming cost V 4 bases and J 8 bases, with 8 bases left between them. CDR3 DNA: TGTGCCAGCAGTTCCCCAGGCGGCTACACCTTC. Translation: CASSSPGGYTF.

The chain uses TRBV28 and TRBJ1-5, with D unresolved. The germline gives CDR1 MDHEN, CDR2 SYDVKM. The germline V and J ends were trimmed by 3 bases and 4 bases, with 4 bases remaining between them. This CDR3 region has 12 residues. The DNA for the CDR3 is TGTGCCAGCAGTTTGCAGAATCAGCCCCAGCATTTT. Protein: CASSLQNQPQHF.

The rearrangement uses TRBV30 and TRBJ2-1, with D unclear. CDR1 and CDR2 (germline): GTSNPN, SVGIG (reference sequence). Between the trimmed V and J ends, which lost 2 bases and 9 bases, there was a span of 8 bases. This CDR3 region has 11 residues. CDR3 bases: TGTGCCTGGAGTCAATTCGGTGAGCAGTTCTTC. Protein: CAWSQFGEQFF.

J is TRBJ1-5 and V is TRBV2, with D perhaps matching TRBD1 (6 bases). The CDR3 has 13 residues. Trimming shortened V by 7 bases and J by 0 bases, and 7 bases separated the two germline ends. Germline CDR1 reads SNHLY; CDR2 reads FYNNEI. DNA of the CDR3: TGTGCCAGCAACAGGGTTAGCAATCAGCCCCAGCATTTT. It yields the protein CASNRVSNQPQHF.

The rearrangement links TRBV30 to TRBJ1-5; TRBD1 is a possible D gene (5 bases). This CDR3 contains 14 residues. The V and J ends lost 2 bases and 9 bases respectively, with 17 bases between them. The germline gives CDR1 GTSNPN, CDR2 SVGIG (reference sequence). The CDR3 region has the DNA TGTGCCTGGAGTTCGTCCTTCCCAGGGTCGCCCCAGCATTTT. This gives the protein CAWSSSFPGSPQHF.

The rearrangement joins TRBV25-1 to TRBJ2-7, with unresolved D. V was shortened by 3 bases and J by 3 bases, with 3 bases between the two germline ends. The CDR3 totals 11 residues. The germline gives CDR1 MGHDK, CDR2 SYGVNS. This chain's CDR3 is CASSEVYEQYF. Here the CDR3 DNA reads TGTGCCAGCAGTGAGGTCTACGAGCAGTACTTC.

The J gene is TRBJ1-4, the V gene TRBV20-1; D possibly corresponds to TRBD1 (6 bases). CDR1 DFQATT and CDR2 SNEGSKA come from the germline V gene (reference sequence). This CDR3 is built from 12 residues. Trimming stripped 6 bases from V and 8 bases from J, with 13 bases between. The CDR3 DNA sequence: TGCAGTGCGCCGGGGGCGGAAGAAAAACTGTTTTTT. This encodes CSAPGAEEKLFF.

V usage is TRBV6-2 or TRBV6-3 and J usage is TRBJ2-3; perhaps TRBD2 as D (5 bases). Germline-derived CDR1 and CDR2 are MNHEY and SVGEGT. Trimming pared 6 bases from V and 8 bases from J, leaving 18 bases between. The CDR3 runs to 14 residues. CDR3 loop: CASSSDSSRGTQYF. DNA for the CDR3: TGTGCCAGCAGCTCTGACTCCTCCCGGGGTACGCAGTATTTT.